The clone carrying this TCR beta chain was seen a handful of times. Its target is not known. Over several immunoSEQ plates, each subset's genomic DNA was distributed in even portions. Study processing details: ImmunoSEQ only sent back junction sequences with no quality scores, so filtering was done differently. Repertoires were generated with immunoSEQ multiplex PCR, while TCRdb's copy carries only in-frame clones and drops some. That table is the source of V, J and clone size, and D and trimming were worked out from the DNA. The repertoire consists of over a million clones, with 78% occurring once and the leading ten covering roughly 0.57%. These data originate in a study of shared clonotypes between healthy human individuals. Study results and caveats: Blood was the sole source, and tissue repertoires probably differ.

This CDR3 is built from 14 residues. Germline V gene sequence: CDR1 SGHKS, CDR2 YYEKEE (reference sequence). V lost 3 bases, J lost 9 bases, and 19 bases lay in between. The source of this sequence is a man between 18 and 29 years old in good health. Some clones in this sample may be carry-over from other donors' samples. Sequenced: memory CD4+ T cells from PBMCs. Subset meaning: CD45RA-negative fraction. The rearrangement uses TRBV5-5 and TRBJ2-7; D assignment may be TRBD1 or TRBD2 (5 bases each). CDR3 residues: CASSYTTAGAMQYF. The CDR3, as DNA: TGTGCCAGCAGCTATACTACCGCCGGGGCCATGCAGTACTTC.